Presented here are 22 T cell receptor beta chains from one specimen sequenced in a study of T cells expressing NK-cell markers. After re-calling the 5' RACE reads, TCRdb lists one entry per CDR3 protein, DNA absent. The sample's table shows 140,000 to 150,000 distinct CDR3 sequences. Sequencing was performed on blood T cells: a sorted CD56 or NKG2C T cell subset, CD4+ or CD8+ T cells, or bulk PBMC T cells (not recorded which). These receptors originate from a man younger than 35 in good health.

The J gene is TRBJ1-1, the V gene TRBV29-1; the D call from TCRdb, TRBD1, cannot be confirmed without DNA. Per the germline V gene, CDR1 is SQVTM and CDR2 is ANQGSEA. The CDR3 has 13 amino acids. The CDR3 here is CSVDQGSSTEAFF.

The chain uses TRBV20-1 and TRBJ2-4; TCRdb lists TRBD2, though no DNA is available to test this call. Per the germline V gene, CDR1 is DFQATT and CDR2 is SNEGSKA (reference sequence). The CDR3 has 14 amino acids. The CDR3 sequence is CSAFPTSGQNIQYF.

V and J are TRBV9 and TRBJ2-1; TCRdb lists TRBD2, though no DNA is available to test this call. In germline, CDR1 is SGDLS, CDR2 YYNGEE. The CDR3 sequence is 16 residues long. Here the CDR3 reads CASAHPRASGSDEQFF.

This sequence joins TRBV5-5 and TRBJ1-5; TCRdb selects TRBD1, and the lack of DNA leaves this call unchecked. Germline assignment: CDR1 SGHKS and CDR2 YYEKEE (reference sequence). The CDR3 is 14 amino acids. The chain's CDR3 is CASSPRDIHQPQHF.

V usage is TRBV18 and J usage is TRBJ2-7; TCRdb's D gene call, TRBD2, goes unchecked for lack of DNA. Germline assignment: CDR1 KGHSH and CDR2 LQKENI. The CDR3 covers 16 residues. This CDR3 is CASSPESRAGLYEQYF.

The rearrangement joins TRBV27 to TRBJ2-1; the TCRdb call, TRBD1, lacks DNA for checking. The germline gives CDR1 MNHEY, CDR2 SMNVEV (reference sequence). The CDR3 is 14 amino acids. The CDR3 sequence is CASSSGQGIVEQFF.

This CDR3 reads CAGDSGSNEQFF. This chain links TRBV7-9 with TRBJ2-1; the TRBD2 assignment by TCRdb is unverifiable without DNA. Per germline, CDR1 SEHNR and CDR2 FQNEAQ (reference sequence). This CDR3 has 12 residues.

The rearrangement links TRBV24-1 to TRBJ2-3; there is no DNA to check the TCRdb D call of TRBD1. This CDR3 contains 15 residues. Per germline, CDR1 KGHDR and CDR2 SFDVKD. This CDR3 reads CATSEVPASTDTQYF.

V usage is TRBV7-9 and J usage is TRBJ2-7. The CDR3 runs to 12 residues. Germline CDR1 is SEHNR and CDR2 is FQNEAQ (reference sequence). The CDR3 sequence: CASSYRTYEQYF.

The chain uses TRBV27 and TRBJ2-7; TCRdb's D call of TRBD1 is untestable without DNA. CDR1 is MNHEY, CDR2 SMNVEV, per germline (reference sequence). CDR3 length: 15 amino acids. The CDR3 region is CASSLSGGLGYEQYF.

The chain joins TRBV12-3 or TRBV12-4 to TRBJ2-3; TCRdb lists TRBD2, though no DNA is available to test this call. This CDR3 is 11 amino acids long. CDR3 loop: CASSWRGTQYF.

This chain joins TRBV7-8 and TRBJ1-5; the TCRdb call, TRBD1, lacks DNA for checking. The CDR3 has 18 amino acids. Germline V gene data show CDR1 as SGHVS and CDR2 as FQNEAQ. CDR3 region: CASSWNRVRSSSNQPQHF.

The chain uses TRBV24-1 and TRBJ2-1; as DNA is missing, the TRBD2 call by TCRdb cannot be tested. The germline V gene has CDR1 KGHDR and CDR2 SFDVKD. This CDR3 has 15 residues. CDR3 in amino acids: CATSDRTAAGNEQFF.

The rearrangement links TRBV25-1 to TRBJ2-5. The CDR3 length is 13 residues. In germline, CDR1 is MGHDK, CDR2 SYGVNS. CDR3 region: CASSEYIQETQYF.

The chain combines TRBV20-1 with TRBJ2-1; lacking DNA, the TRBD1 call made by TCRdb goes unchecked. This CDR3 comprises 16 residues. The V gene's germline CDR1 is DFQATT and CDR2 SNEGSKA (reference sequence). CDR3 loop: CSARDAGQGLYNEQFF.

The CDR3 protein is CASSRHGTPNTEAFF. The rearrangement joins TRBV7-9 to TRBJ1-1; TCRdb indicates TRBD1, and absent DNA this call remains unverified. This CDR3 is built from 15 residues. Germline CDR1 is SEHNR and CDR2 is FQNEAQ (reference sequence).

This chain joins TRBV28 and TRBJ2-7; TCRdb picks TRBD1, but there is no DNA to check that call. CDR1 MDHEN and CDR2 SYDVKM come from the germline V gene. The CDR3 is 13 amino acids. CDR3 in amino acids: CASTGTGVYEQYF.

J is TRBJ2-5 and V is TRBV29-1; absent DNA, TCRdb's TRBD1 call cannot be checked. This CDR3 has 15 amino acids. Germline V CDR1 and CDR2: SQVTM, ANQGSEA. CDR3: CSVEDGQGKIETQYF.

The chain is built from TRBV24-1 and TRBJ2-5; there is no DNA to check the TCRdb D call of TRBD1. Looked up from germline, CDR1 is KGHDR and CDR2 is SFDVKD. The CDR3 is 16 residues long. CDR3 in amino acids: CATSESGTPLTETQYF.

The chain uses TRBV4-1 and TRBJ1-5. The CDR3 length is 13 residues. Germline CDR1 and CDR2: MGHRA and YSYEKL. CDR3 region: CASSQVGFQPQHF.

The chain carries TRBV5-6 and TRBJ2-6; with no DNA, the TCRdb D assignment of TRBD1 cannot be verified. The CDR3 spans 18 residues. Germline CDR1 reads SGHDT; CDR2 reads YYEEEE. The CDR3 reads CASSLGGAGLSGANVLTF.

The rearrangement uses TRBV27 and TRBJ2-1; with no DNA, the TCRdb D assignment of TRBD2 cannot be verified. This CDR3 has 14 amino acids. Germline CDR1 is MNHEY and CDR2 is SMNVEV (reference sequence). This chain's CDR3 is CATQLAAGYNEQFF.